Listed below are T cell receptor beta chains from one sample, sequenced in a study of shared clonotypes between healthy human individuals. The assay was immunoSEQ multiplex PCR, and TCRdb's table has in-frame clones only and misses some. Of about 600,000 clones in the sample, around three quarters were seen once. Sequencing was carried out using PBMCs. Every receptor here comes from a woman in her forties in good health. Some clones in this sample may be carry-over from other donors' samples. Both conserved end residues are part of each CDR3. D genes are given only for firm matches. Size tells how often a clone was seen (once, few, many) or the class of an expanded clone, and some rows leave it out.

j_call: TRBJ2-3; clone_size: -; v_call: TRBV5-1; d_call: TRBD2; cdr3_nt: TGCGCCAGCAGCCCAATAGCGGGAGTGGGAGATACGCAGTATTTT; cdr3_aa: CASSPIAGVGDTQYF
j_call: TRBJ2-1; clone_size: few; v_call: TRBV2; d_call: -; cdr3_nt: TGTGCCAGCGAAGGCTTTCTCCTAGGAGAGCAGTTCTTC; cdr3_aa: CASEGFLLGEQFF
j_call: TRBJ1-2; clone_size: -; v_call: TRBV2; d_call: -; cdr3_nt: TGTGCCAGCACCTTAGGAGGGATAGGCTACACCTTC; cdr3_aa: CASTLGGIGYTF
j_call: TRBJ2-5; clone_size: -; v_call: TRBV9; d_call: TRBD2; cdr3_nt: TGTGCCAGCAGTAGCGGGAGCGGGGAAGAGACCCAGTACTTC; cdr3_aa: CASSSGSGEETQYF
j_call: TRBJ1-2; clone_size: -; v_call: TRBV13; d_call: -; cdr3_nt: TGTGCCAGCAGCTTAGGAGACAGCGAAATGAACTATGGCTACACCTTC; cdr3_aa: CASSLGDSEMNYGYTF
j_call: TRBJ1-2; clone_size: -; v_call: TRBV28; d_call: TRBD1; cdr3_nt: TGTGCCAGCAGTCTATCCCTCTCGGGGGACAGAGTCGGCTACACCTTC; cdr3_aa: CASSLSLSGDRVGYTF
j_call: TRBJ2-3; clone_size: -; v_call: TRBV29-1; d_call: TRBD1; cdr3_nt: TGCAGCGTTGGGGACAGTTTTGCCAATACGCAGTATTTT; cdr3_aa: CSVGDSFANTQYF
j_call: TRBJ1-1; clone_size: -; v_call: TRBV7-3; d_call: -; cdr3_nt: TGTGCCAGCAGCTTGGCGGGGGGATGGAACACTGAAGCTTTCTTT; cdr3_aa: CASSLAGGWNTEAFF
j_call: TRBJ2-1; clone_size: -; v_call: TRBV19; d_call: -; cdr3_nt: TGTGCCAGTAGTATTGGGCGGATGAATGAGCAGTTCTTC; cdr3_aa: CASSIGRMNEQFF
j_call: TRBJ2-3; clone_size: -; v_call: TRBV9; d_call: TRBD2; cdr3_nt: TGTGCCAGCAGCGTAGGTTGGCTAGCGGGAGGTTACAGCACAGATACGCAGTATTTT; cdr3_aa: CASSVGWLAGGYSTDTQYF
j_call: TRBJ2-3; clone_size: few; v_call: TRBV30; d_call: TRBD2; cdr3_nt: TGTGCCTACTCCGCGAGGACTAGCGACACAGATACGCAGTATTTT; cdr3_aa: CAYSARTSDTDTQYF
j_call: TRBJ1-5; clone_size: -; v_call: TRBV27; d_call: -; cdr3_nt: TGTGCCAGCAGTTTGGGCAGGGGCGATCAGCCCCAGCATTTT; cdr3_aa: CASSLGRGDQPQHF
j_call: TRBJ1-2; clone_size: -; v_call: TRBV15; d_call: -; cdr3_nt: TGTGCCACCAGCAGAGGCCCGGGGGCGAACTATGGCTACACCTTC; cdr3_aa: CATSRGPGANYGYTF
j_call: TRBJ2-3; clone_size: -; v_call: TRBV11-3; d_call: TRBD1; cdr3_nt: TGTGCCAGCAGCTTAGGGACAGGGGCCCAGGCCCGCACAGATACGCAGTATTTT; cdr3_aa: CASSLGTGAQARTDTQYF
j_call: TRBJ2-1; clone_size: -; v_call: TRBV30; d_call: TRBD2; cdr3_nt: TGTGCCTGGAGTACCGGGACTAGCGGGAGTAGTGAGCAGTTCTTC; cdr3_aa: CAWSTGTSGSSEQFF
j_call: TRBJ2-2; clone_size: few; v_call: TRBV7-8; d_call: -; cdr3_nt: TGTGCCAGCAGTCATGTGGTAGGGGAGCTGTTTTTT; cdr3_aa: CASSHVVGELFF
j_call: TRBJ2-1; clone_size: -; v_call: TRBV5-8; d_call: TRBD2; cdr3_nt: TGTGCCAGCAGCTTGGTCCTAGCGGTTACCTACAATGAGCAGTTCTTC; cdr3_aa: CASSLVLAVTYNEQFF
j_call: TRBJ1-2; clone_size: -; v_call: TRBV5-1; d_call: TRBD1; cdr3_nt: TGCGCCAGCAGCTTGGTAGTCGAGGGCAGGGGGCAGCATGGCTACACCTTC; cdr3_aa: CASSLVVEGRGQHGYTF
j_call: TRBJ1-1; clone_size: -; v_call: TRBV19; d_call: -; cdr3_nt: TGTGCCAGTAGTATAGTTGGCAGTCCGAACACTGAAGCTTTCTTT; cdr3_aa: CASSIVGSPNTEAFF
j_call: TRBJ2-1; clone_size: -; v_call: TRBV7-3; d_call: -; cdr3_nt: TGTGCCAGCAGCTTAACAGGGGGTCAGTTGGGCCATGAGCAGTTCTTC; cdr3_aa: CASSLTGGQLGHEQFF
j_call: TRBJ2-1; clone_size: once; v_call: TRBV28; d_call: TRBD2; cdr3_nt: TGTGCCAGCAGTTTACACGGGACTAGCGGGACCGTCGAGGGTGAGCAGTTCTTC; cdr3_aa: CASSLHGTSGTVEGEQFF
j_call: TRBJ2-7; clone_size: -; v_call: TRBV5-1; d_call: TRBD1; cdr3_nt: TGCGCCAGCAGCTCCTCCGGGACAGCCTACGAGCAGTACTTC; cdr3_aa: CASSSSGTAYEQYF
j_call: TRBJ1-1; clone_size: -; v_call: TRBV28; d_call: -; cdr3_nt: TGTGCCAGCAGTTTTTATCGCACTGAAGCTTTCTTT; cdr3_aa: CASSFYRTEAFF
j_call: TRBJ2-7; clone_size: -; v_call: TRBV6-5; d_call: -; cdr3_nt: TGTGCCAGCAGTTACTCTCCGGGGTTTGGCTACGAGCAGTACTTC; cdr3_aa: CASSYSPGFGYEQYF
j_call: TRBJ2-3; clone_size: -; v_call: TRBV4-2; d_call: -; cdr3_nt: TGTGCCAGCAGCTTAGGCAGGTCCACCACAGATACGCAGTATTTT; cdr3_aa: CASSLGRSTTDTQYF
j_call: TRBJ1-2; clone_size: -; v_call: TRBV19; d_call: -; cdr3_nt: TGTGCCAGTAGGGCCAGACAGGATGGGGGCTACACCTTC; cdr3_aa: CASRARQDGGYTF
j_call: TRBJ2-3; clone_size: -; v_call: TRBV30; d_call: TRBD2; cdr3_nt: TGTGTCTCCCTCCCTAGCGGGAAGCCAGATACGCAGTATTTT; cdr3_aa: CVSLPSGKPDTQYF
j_call: TRBJ2-7; clone_size: -; v_call: TRBV11-2; d_call: TRBD2; cdr3_nt: TGTGCCAGCAGCTACCTCGGGGGGTCGGGCGAGCAGTACTTC; cdr3_aa: CASSYLGGSGEQYF
j_call: TRBJ1-2; clone_size: -; v_call: TRBV28; d_call: -; cdr3_nt: TGTGCCAGCAGTTTACCGGGCAGGAACTATGGCTACACCTTC; cdr3_aa: CASSLPGRNYGYTF
j_call: TRBJ2-5; clone_size: -; v_call: TRBV20-1; d_call: -; cdr3_nt: TGCAGTGCTCTCGGGGGAGAGACCCAGTACTTC; cdr3_aa: CSALGGETQYF
j_call: TRBJ2-5; clone_size: -; v_call: TRBV7-9; d_call: -; cdr3_nt: TGTGCCAGCAGCCTTTGGGGGCCACAAGAGACCCAGTACTTC; cdr3_aa: CASSLWGPQETQYF